The sequence of this T cell receptor beta chain was determined in a study of T cells in Graves' hyperthyroidism and ophthalmopathy. Study-wide points: Researchers report that a 13 V-J model separated ophthalmopathy from stable hyperthyroidism.

The V end lost 1 base, the J end lost 7 bases, and 10 bases lay between the germline ends. The CDR3 extends over 12 amino acids. CDR1 is DFQATT and CDR2 is SNEGSKA in the germline V gene (reference sequence). Diagnostic assessment was based on clinical symptoms, serum thyroxine and TRAb, thyroid ultrasound and orbital computed tomography. This clonotype occurred once. Its target is not known. TCR beta CDR3 regions were amplified from RNA transcripts. First-round RT-PCR targeting the TCR CDR3 was performed with the HTBI primer set. TCRdb independently ran MiXCR on the multiplex PCR reads; one entry per CDR3 protein. This sample has under 250,000 distinct CDR3 sequences, with more than 20% found just once.

This receptor was identified in a woman aged 40 to 50 with Graves' ophthalmopathy. The rearrangement joins TRBV20-1 to TRBJ1-1; D remains unclear. Material: blood. CDR3 in DNA: TGCAGTGCTAGAGGGGGTAACTATGAAGCTTTCTTT. Protein product: CSARGGNYEAFF.